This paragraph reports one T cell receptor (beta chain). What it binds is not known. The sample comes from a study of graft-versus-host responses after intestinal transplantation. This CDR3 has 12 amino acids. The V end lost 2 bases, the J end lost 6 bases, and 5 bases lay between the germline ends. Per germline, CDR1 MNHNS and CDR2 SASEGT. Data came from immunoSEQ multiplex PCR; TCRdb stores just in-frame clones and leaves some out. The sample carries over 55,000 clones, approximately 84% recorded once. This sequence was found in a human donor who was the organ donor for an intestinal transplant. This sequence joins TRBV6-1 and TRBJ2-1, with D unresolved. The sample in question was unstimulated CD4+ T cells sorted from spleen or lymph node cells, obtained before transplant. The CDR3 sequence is CASSELSNEQFF. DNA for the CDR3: TGTGCCAGCAGTGAACTCTCCAATGAGCAGTTCTTC.